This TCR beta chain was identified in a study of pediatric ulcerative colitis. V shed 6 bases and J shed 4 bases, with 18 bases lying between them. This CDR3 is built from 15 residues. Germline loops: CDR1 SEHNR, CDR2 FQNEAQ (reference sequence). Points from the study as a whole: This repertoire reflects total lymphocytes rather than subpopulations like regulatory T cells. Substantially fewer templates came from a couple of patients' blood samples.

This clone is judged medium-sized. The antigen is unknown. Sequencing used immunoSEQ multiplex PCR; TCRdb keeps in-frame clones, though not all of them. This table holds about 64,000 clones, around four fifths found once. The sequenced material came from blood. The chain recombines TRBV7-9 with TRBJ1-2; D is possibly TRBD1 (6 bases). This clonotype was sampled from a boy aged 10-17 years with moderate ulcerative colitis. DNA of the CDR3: TGTGCCAGCAGTGGACTCCGGGACACATCCTATGGCTACACCTTC. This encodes CASSGLRDTSYGYTF. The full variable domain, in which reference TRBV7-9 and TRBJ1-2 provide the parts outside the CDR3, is DTGVSQNPRHKITKRGQNVTFRCDPISEHNRLYWYRQTLGQGPEFLTYFQNEAQLEKSRLLSDRFSAERPKGSFSTLEIQRTEQGDSAMYLCASSGLRDTSYGYTFGSGTRLTVV.